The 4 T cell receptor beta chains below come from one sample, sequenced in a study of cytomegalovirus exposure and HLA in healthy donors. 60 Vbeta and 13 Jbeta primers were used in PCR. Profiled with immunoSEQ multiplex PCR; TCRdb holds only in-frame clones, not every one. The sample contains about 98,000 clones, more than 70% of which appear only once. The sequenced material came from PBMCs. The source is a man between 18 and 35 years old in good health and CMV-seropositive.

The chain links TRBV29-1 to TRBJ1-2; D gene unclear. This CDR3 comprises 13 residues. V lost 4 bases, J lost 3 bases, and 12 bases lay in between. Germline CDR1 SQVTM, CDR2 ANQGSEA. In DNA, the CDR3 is TGCAGCGTTGCCGACCCCGAGGACTATGGCTACACCTTC. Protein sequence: CSVADPEDYGYTF.

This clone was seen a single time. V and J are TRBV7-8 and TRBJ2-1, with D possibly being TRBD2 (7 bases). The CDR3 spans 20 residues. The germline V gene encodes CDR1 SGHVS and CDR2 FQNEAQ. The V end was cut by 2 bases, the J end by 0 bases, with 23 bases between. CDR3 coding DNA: TGTGCCAGCAGCTTAACGCGGGCGGGGGCCCTGACCCCCTCCTACAATGAGCAGTTCTTC. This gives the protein CASSLTRAGALTPSYNEQFF.

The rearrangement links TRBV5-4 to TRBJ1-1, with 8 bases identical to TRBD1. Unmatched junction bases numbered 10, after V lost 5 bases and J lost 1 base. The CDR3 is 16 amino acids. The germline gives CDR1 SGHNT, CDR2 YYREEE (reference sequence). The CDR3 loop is CASRPRQGTENTEAFF. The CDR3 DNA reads TGTGCCAGCAGGCCTAGACAGGGGACGGAGAACACTGAAGCTTTCTTT.

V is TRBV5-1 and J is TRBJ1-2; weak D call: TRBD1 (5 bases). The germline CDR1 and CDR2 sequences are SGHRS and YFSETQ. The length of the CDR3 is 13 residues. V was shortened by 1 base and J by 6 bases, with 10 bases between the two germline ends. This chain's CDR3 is CASSLSTQDGYTF. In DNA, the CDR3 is TGCGCCAGCAGCTTGTCGACACAGGATGGCTACACCTTC.